This T cell receptor beta chain was retrieved from a study of T-cell reconstitution after alpha-beta-depleted transplantation in children. Study conclusions and caveats: Several hundred expanded graft clones reportedly were the source of alpha-beta T cells about two months after transplant. Surviving recipient T cells and thymic progenitors produced the high day-60 TCRbeta diversity seen in some patients. Newly made T cells mostly supplied T-cell counts and diversity one year after transplant.

A library of TCRbeta sequences, prepared with unique molecular identifiers, was generated. TCRdb reanalysed the PCR reads using MiXCR and keeps one entry per CDR3 protein. The table lists 450,000 to 600,000 distinct CDR3 sequences, over 9.5% of them singletons. This CDR3 spans 13 amino acids. The germline V gene encodes CDR1 SGHTA and CDR2 FQGNSA. Trimming removed 3 bases from V and 5 bases from J; junction bases left unmatched: 4. This clonotype was detected a few times. The antigen is unknown. Material: PBMCs, obtained before TCRalphabeta/CD19-depleted stem cell transplant. This sequence originates from a child aged 2 to 10 with inherited bone marrow failure, due to receive a stem cell transplant. V is TRBV7-2 and J is TRBJ2-7, with TRBD2 identical over 7 bases. Written as DNA, the CDR3 is TGTGCCAGCAGCTTCCGGACTAGAAACGAGCAGTACTTC. Protein: CASSFRTRNEQYF.